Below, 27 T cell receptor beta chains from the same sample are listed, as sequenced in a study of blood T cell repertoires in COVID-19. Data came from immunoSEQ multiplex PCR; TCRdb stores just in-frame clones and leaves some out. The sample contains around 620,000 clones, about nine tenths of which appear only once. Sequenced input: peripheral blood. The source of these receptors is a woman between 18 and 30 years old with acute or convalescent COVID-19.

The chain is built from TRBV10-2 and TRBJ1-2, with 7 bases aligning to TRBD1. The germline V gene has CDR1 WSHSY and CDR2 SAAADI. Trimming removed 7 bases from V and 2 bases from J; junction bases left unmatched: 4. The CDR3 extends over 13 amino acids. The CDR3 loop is CASTQGQNYGYTF. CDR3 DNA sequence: TGCGCCAGCACCCAGGGACAGAACTATGGCTACACCTTC.

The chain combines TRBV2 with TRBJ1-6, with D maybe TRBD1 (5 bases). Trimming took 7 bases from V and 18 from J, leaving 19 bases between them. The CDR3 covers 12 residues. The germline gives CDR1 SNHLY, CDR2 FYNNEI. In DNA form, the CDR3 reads TGTGCCAGCACCGAGGACAACCACGGGCCCCACTTT. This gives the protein CASTEDNHGPHF.

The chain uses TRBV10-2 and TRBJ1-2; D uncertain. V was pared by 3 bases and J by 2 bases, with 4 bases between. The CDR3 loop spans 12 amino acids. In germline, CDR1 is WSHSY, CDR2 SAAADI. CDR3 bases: TGCGCCAGCAGTGAACAGAACTATGGCTACACCTTC. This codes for CASSEQNYGYTF.

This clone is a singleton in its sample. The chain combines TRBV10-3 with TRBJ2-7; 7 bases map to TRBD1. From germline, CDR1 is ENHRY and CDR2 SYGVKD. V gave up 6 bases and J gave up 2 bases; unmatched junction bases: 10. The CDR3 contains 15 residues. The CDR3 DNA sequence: TGTGCCATCAGGAAGACAGGGAATTTGACCTACGAGCAGTACTTC. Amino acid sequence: CAIRKTGNLTYEQYF.

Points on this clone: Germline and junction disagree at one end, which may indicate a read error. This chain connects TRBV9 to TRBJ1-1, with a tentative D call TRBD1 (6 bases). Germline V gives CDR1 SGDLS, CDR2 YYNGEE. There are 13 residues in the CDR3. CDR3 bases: TGCGCCAGCAGCGAGGGGGGGGAGTCTGAAGCTTTCTTT. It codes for CASSEGGESEAFF. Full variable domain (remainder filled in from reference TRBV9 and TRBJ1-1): DSGVTQTPKHLITATGQRVTLRCSPRSGDLSVYWYQQSLDQGLQFLIQYYNGEERAKGNILERFSAQQFPDLHSELNLSSLELGDSALYFCASSEGGESEAFFGQGTRLTVV.

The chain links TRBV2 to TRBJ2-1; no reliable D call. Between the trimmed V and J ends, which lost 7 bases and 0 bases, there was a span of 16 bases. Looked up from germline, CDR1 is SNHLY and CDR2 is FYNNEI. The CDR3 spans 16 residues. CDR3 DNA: TGTGCCAGCATCCCGCGGCCCTGGAGCTCCTACAATGAGCAGTTCTTC. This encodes CASIPRPWSSYNEQFF.

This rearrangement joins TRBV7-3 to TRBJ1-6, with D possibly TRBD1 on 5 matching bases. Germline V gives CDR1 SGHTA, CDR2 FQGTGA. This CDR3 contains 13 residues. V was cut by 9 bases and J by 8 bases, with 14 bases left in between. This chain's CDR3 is CASRLGGDSPLHF. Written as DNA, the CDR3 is TGTGCCAGTCGATTGGGGGGGGATTCACCCCTCCACTTT.

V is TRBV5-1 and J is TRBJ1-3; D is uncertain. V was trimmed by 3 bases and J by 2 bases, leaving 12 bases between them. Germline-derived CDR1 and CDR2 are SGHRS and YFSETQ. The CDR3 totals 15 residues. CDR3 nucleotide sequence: TGCGCCAGCAGCTCCGAGGGTGATACTGGAAACACCATATATTTT. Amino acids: CASSSEGDTGNTIYF. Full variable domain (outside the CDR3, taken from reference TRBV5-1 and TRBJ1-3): KAGVTQTPRYLIKTRGQQVTLSCSPISGHRSVSWYQQTPGQGLQFLFEYFSETQRNKGNFPGRFSGRQFSNSRSEMNVSTLELGDSALYLCASSSEGDTGNTIYFGEGSWLTVV.

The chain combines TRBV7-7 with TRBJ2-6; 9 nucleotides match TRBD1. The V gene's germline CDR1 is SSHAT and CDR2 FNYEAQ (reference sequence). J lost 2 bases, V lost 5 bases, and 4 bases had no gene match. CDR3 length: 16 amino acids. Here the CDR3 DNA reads TGTGCCAGCAGCCCACAGGGGGCGCCTGGGGCCAACGTCCTGACTTTC. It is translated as CASSPQGAPGANVLTF. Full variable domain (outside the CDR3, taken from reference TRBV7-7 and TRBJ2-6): GAGVSQSPRYKVTKRGQDVTLRCDPISSHATLYWYQQALGQGPEFLTYFNYEAQPDKSGLPSDRFSAERPEGSISTLTIQRTEQRDSAMYRCASSPQGAPGANVLTFGAGSRLTVL.

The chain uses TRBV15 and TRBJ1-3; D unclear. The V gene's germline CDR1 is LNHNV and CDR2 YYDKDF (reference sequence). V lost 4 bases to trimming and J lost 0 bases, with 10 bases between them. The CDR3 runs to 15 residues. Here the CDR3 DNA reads TGTGCCACCAGCATCCCAACAGTCTCTGGAAACACCATATATTTT. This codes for CATSIPTVSGNTIYF.

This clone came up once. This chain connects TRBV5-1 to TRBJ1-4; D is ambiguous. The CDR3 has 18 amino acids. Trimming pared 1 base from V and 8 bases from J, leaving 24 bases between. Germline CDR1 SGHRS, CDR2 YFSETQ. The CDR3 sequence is CASSLPNLGGQVGEKLFF. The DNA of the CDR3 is TGCGCCAGCAGCTTGCCGAACCTCGGAGGGCAGGTGGGGGAAAAACTGTTTTTT. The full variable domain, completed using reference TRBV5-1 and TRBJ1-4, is KAGVTQTPRYLIKTRGQQVTLSCSPISGHRSVSWYQQTPGQGLQFLFEYFSETQRNKGNFPGRFSGRQFSNSRSEMNVSTLELGDSALYLCASSLPNLGGQVGEKLFFGSGTQLSVL.

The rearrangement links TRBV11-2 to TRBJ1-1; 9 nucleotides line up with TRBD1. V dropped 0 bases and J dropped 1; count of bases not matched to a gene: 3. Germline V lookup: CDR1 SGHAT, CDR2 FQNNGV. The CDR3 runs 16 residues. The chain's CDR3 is CASSLEQGAKNTEAFF. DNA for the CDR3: TGTGCCAGCAGCTTAGAACAGGGGGCTAAGAACACTGAAGCTTTCTTT.

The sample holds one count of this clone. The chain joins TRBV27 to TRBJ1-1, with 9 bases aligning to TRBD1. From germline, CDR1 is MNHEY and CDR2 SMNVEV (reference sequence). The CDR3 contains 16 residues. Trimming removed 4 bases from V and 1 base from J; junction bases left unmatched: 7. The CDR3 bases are TGTGCCAGCAGTTCGTTTCCGGGACAGGGGAACACTGAAGCTTTCTTT. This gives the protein CASSSFPGQGNTEAFF.

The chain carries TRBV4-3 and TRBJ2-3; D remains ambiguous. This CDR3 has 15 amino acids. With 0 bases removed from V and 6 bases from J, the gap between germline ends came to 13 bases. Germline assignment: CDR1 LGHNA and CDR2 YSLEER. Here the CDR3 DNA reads TGCGCCAGCAGCCAAGATCCCGCCCCAGCGGATACGCAGTATTTT. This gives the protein CASSQDPAPADTQYF.

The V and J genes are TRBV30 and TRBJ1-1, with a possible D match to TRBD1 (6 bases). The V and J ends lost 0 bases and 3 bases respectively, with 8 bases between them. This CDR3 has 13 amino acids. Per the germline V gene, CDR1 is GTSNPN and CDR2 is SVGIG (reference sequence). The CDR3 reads CAWSVGGDTEAFF. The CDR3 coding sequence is TGTGCCTGGAGTGTAGGGGGGGACACTGAAGCTTTCTTT.

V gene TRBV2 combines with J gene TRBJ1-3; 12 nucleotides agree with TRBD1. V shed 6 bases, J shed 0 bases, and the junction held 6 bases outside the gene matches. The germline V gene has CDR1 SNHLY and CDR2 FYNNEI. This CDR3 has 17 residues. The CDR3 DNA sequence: TGTGCCAGCAGGACGGGACAGGGGGCTAACTCTGGAAACACCATATATTTT. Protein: CASRTGQGANSGNTIYF.

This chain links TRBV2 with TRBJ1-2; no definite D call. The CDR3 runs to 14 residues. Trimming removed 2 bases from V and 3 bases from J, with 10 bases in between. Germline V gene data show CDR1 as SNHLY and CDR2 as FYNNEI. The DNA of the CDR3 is TGTGCCAGCAGTGAATTGGGGAGTGACTATGGCTACACCTTC. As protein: CASSELGSDYGYTF.

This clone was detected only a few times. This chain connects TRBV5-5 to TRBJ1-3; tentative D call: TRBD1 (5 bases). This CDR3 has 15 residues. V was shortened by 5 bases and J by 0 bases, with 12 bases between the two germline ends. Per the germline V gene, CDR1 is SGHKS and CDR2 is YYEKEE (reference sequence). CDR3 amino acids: CASSTMTDSGNTIYF. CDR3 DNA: TGTGCCAGCAGTACCATGACAGACTCTGGAAACACCATATATTTT.

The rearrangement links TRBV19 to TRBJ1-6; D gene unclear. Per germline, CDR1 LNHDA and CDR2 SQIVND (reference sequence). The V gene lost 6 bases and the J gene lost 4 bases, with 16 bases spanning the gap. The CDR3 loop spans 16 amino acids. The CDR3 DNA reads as TGTGCCAGTAGGGGGAGGTCGGGCACGTATAATTCACCCCTCCACTTT. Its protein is CASRGRSGTYNSPLHF. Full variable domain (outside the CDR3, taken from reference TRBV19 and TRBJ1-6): DGGITQSPKYLFRKEGQNVTLSCEQNLNHDAMYWYRQDPGQGLRLIYYSQIVNDFQKGDIAEGYSVSREKKESFPLTVTSAQKNPTAFYLCASRGRSGTYNSPLHFGNGTRLTVT.

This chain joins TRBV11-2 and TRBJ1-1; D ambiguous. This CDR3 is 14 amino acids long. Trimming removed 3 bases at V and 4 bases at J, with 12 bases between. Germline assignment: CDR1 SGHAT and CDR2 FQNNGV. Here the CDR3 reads CASSFKWEGTEAFF. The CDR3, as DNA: TGTGCCAGCAGCTTCAAGTGGGAGGGCACTGAAGCTTTCTTT.

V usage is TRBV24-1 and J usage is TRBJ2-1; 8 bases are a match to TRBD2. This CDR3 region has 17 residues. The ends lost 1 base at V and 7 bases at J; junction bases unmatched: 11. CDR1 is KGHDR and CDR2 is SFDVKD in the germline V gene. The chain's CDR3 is CATSDFPLAGLGNEQFF. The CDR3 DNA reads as TGTGCCACCAGTGATTTCCCATTAGCGGGGCTGGGGAATGAGCAGTTCTTC.

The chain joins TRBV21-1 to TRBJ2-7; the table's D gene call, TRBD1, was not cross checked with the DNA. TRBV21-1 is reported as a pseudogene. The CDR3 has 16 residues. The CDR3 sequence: CASSKVEGQGSYEQYF. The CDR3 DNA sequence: TGTGCCAGCAGCAAAGTTGAGGGACAGGGCTCCTACGAGCAGTACTTC.

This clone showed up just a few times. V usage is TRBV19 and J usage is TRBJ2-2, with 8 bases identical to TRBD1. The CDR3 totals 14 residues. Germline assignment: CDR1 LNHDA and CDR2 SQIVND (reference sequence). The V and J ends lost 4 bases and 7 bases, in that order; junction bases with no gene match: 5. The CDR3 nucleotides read TGTGCCAGTAGTAGCAGGGGGCCGGGCGGGGAGCTGTTTTTT. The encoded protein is CASSSRGPGGELFF.

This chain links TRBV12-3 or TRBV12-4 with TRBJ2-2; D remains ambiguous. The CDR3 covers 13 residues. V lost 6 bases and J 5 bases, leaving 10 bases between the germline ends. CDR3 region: CASSILRTGELFF. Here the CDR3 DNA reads TGTGCCAGCAGCATACTGCGTACCGGGGAGCTGTTTTTT.

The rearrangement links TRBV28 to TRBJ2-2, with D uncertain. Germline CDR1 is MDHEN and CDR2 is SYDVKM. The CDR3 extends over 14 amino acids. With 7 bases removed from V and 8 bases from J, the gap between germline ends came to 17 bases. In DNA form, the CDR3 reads TGTGCCAGCACGCAGGCCTCTTGGTTAGGGGAGCTGTTTTTT. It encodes CASTQASWLGELFF.

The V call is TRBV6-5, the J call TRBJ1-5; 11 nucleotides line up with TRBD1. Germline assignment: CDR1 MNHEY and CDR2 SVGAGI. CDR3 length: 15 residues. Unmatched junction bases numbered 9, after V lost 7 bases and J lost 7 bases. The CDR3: CASTSGQGVAQPQHF. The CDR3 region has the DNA TGTGCCAGCACCTCGGGACAGGGGGTGGCCCAGCCCCAGCATTTT.

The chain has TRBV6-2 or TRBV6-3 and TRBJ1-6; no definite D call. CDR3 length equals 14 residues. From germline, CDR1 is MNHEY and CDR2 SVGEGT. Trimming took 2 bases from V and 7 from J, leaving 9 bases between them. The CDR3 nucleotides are TGTGCCAGCAGTTACGAGGGATCGAATTCACCCCTCCACTTT. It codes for CASSYEGSNSPLHF.